Listed below are T cell receptor beta chains from one sample, sequenced in a study of beta chain features in type 1 diabetes. Sequenced by immunoSEQ multiplex PCR; TCRdb stores in-frame clones only, minus some. This sample has approximately 150,000 clones, with about 9.7% found just once. Sequencing was carried out using central memory CD4+ T cells from blood. The source is a woman in her 40s in good health. Both conserved end residues are part of each CDR3. D genes are given only for firm matches. Clone size is stated in some rows and not others, as once, few, many or a class when expanded.

D | J | size | V | CDR3 | DNA
. | TRBJ1-1 | . | TRBV29-1 | CSVEVGLEAFF | TGCAGCGTTGAAGTTGGCCTTGAAGCTTTCTTT
TRBD1 | TRBJ1-2 | few | TRBV19 | CASSVAGQGKYGYTF | TGTGCCAGTAGTGTCGCTGGACAGGGAAAATATGGCTACACCTTC
. | TRBJ1-1 | . | TRBV7-2 | CASSLEYRNTEAFF | TGTGCCAGCAGCTTAGAGTACAGGAACACTGAAGCTTTCTTT
TRBD2 | TRBJ2-3 | . | TRBV6-6 | CASSSRGGGDTQYF | TGTGCCAGCAGTTCCCGCGGGGGTGGAGATACGCAGTATTTT
. | TRBJ1-5 | . | TRBV19 | CASSTTANSNQPQHF | TGTGCCAGTAGTACGACAGCTAATAGCAATCAGCCCCAGCATTTT
. | TRBJ1-5 | few | TRBV6-6 | CASSLTGSDQPQHF | TGTGCCAGCAGTCTAACAGGGAGCGATCAGCCCCAGCATTTT
TRBD1 | TRBJ2-1 | few | TRBV19 | CASSPPGQGTDEQFF | TGTGCCAGTAGTCCCCCCGGACAGGGGACAGATGAGCAGTTCTTC
. | TRBJ2-7 | few | TRBV29-1 | CSVVLPTYEQYF | TGCAGCGTTGTATTGCCTACCTACGAGCAGTACTTC
. | TRBJ2-3 | many | TRBV9 | CASSVPGSDTQYF | TGTGCCAGCAGCGTCCCAGGGTCAGATACGCAGTATTTT
. | TRBJ1-6 | . | TRBV10-2 | CASRKHTGSNSPLHF | TGCGCCAGCAGGAAACATACGGGATCAAATTCACCCCTCCACTTT
TRBD1 | TRBJ2-1 | . | TRBV19 | CASSTRQGVTLRNEQFF | TGTGCCAGTAGTACCCGACAGGGGGTGACCCTCAGGAATGAGCAGTTCTTC
. | TRBJ2-3 | . | TRBV13 | CASSLGQADTDTQYF | TGTGCCAGCAGCTTAGGGCAGGCAGACACAGATACGCAGTATTTT
. | TRBJ1-5 | many | TRBV25-1 | CASSESGNQPQHF | TGTGCCAGCAGTGAATCCGGTAATCAGCCCCAGCATTTT
TRBD2 | TRBJ2-7 | . | TRBV2 | CASSIPREGGAGGLKRYEQYF | TGTGCCAGCAGCATTCCTCGGGAGGGTGGAGCGGGGGGCCTTAAACGGTACGAGCAGTACTTC
. | TRBJ1-5 | few | TRBV23-1 | CASSQGQTAQPQHF | TGCGCCAGCAGTCAGGGCCAGACGGCGCAGCCCCAGCATTTT
TRBD2 | TRBJ2-1 | few | TRBV5-4 | CASSQGGLAGPTYNEQFF | TGCGCCAGCAGCCAAGGGGGACTAGCGGGCCCGACCTACAATGAGCAGTTCTTC
TRBD2 | TRBJ2-3 | . | TRBV4-3 | CASSRGGGASTDTQYF | TGCGCCAGCAGCCGGGGGGGAGGGGCGAGCACAGATACGCAGTATTTT
TRBD2 | TRBJ2-5 | few | TRBV5-1 | CASSRTTSGLAGRPQETQYF | TGCGCCAGCAGCCGGACTACGTCTGGACTAGCGGGGAGACCCCAAGAGACCCAGTACTTC
. | TRBJ2-5 | . | TRBV19 | CASSMWGEETQYF | TGTGCCAGTAGTATGTGGGGCGAAGAGACCCAGTACTTC
. | TRBJ1-5 | . | TRBV6-6 | CASSSHTGTGNQPQHF | TGTGCCAGCAGTTCCCACACAGGGACCGGGAATCAGCCCCAGCATTTT